Listed below are T cell receptor beta chains from one sample, sequenced in a study of early T cells in non-severe SARS-CoV-2 infection. TCRdb re-called the 5' RACE reads with MiXCR, one entry per CDR3 protein. The table has 70,000 to 85,000 distinct CDR3 sequences, 12% seen once; the top ten hold about 2.6%. Material for sequencing was whole blood. The receptors originated from an adult who was a healthcare worker with PCR-confirmed SARS-CoV-2 infection or an uninfected control (not recorded which). Both conserved end residues are part of each CDR3. D genes are given only for firm matches. The listing skips clone size in some rows; elsewhere it reads once, few, many or a size class.

CDR3 protein: CSVIRTPSGEQYF; CDR3 DNA: TGCAGCGTAATTCGGACACCTTCGGGGGAGCAGTACTTC; clone size: .; V gene: TRBV29-1; J gene: TRBJ2-7; D gene: .
CDR3 protein: CASSVGRDVPDTQYF; CDR3 DNA: TGTGCCAGCAGCGTAGGACGTGACGTCCCGGATACGCAGTATTTT; clone size: .; V gene: TRBV9; J gene: TRBJ2-3; D gene: .
CDR3 protein: CATSRDQREEDTQYF; CDR3 DNA: TGTGCCACCAGCAGAGATCAGCGGGAAGAGGATACGCAGTATTTT; clone size: few; V gene: TRBV15; J gene: TRBJ2-3; D gene: TRBD2
CDR3 protein: CATSATGNTGELFF; CDR3 DNA: TGTGCCACCTCAGCGACAGGAAACACCGGGGAGCTGTTTTTT; clone size: many; V gene: TRBV2; J gene: TRBJ2-2; D gene: .
CDR3 protein: CASSPGEGEQYF; CDR3 DNA: TGTGCCAGCTCACCAGGGGAAGGGGAGCAGTACTTC; clone size: .; V gene: TRBV18; J gene: TRBJ2-7; D gene: .
CDR3 protein: CASLRWENTEAFF; CDR3 DNA: TGTGCCAGCCTAAGGTGGGAGAACACTGAAGCTTTCTTT; clone size: many; V gene: TRBV18; J gene: TRBJ1-1; D gene: .
CDR3 protein: CAISASQGLGEQYF; CDR3 DNA: TGTGCCATCAGTGCATCACAAGGTCTTGGCGAGCAGTACTTC; clone size: .; V gene: TRBV10-3; J gene: TRBJ2-7; D gene: .
CDR3 protein: CAISESQGVWGYTF; CDR3 DNA: TGTGCCATCAGTGAGTCCCAGGGAGTTTGGGGCTACACCTTC; clone size: few; V gene: TRBV10-3; J gene: TRBJ1-2; D gene: .
CDR3 protein: CASSSVDPDTQYF; CDR3 DNA: TGTGCCAGCAGCTCGGTAGATCCAGATACGCAGTATTTT; clone size: many; V gene: TRBV5-4; J gene: TRBJ2-3; D gene: .
CDR3 protein: CASSIGTEIYGYTF; CDR3 DNA: TGTGCCAGCAGTATCGGGACAGAGATATATGGCTACACCTTC; clone size: many; V gene: TRBV28; J gene: TRBJ1-2; D gene: TRBD1
CDR3 protein: CARRPAEGQANTEAFF; CDR3 DNA: TGTGCCAGACGTCCCGCCGAGGGACAGGCGAACACTGAAGCTTTCTTT; clone size: .; V gene: TRBV2; J gene: TRBJ1-1; D gene: TRBD1
CDR3 protein: CASSYSRLAPETQYF; CDR3 DNA: TGTGCCAGCAGTTACTCTCGGCTAGCGCCGGAGACCCAGTACTTC; clone size: many; V gene: TRBV6-2/TRBV6-3; J gene: TRBJ2-5; D gene: .
CDR3 protein: CASSLQPWASGGSEQFF; CDR3 DNA: TGTGCCAGCAGCTTACAACCTTGGGCTAGCGGGGGAAGCGAGCAGTTCTTC; clone size: few; V gene: TRBV11-2; J gene: TRBJ2-1; D gene: TRBD2
CDR3 protein: CASSDRGPSYEQYF; CDR3 DNA: TGTGCCAGCAGTGATAGGGGGCCATCCTACGAGCAGTACTTC; clone size: few; V gene: TRBV3-1; J gene: TRBJ2-7; D gene: TRBD1
CDR3 protein: CATSGTSGSVRELFF; CDR3 DNA: TGTGCCACCAGTGGGACTAGCGGGAGCGTCAGGGAGCTGTTTTTT; clone size: .; V gene: TRBV24-1; J gene: TRBJ2-2; D gene: TRBD2
CDR3 protein: CASMWTLASGYTF; CDR3 DNA: TGTGCCAGCATGTGGACCTTGGCGAGCGGCTACACCTTC; clone size: .; V gene: TRBV2; J gene: TRBJ1-2; D gene: .
CDR3 protein: CASSFQGSFHTEAFF; CDR3 DNA: TGTGCCAGCAGTTTCCAGGGTAGCTTTCACACTGAAGCTTTCTTT; clone size: .; V gene: TRBV27; J gene: TRBJ1-1; D gene: .
CDR3 protein: CAISVSPDSSYEQYF; CDR3 DNA: TGTGCCATCAGTGTATCCCCGGACAGCTCCTACGAGCAGTACTTC; clone size: .; V gene: TRBV10-3; J gene: TRBJ2-7; D gene: .
CDR3 protein: CASSSPWTSGSPNQETQYF; CDR3 DNA: TGTGCCAGCAGTTCTCCCTGGACTAGCGGGAGCCCTAACCAAGAGACCCAGTACTTC; clone size: few; V gene: TRBV6-6; J gene: TRBJ2-5; D gene: TRBD2
CDR3 protein: CSASSANREKEEQYF; CDR3 DNA: TGCAGTGCTTCCAGCGCCAACAGGGAAAAAGAAGAGCAGTACTTC; clone size: .; V gene: TRBV20-1; J gene: TRBJ2-7; D gene: .
CDR3 protein: CASSSYGTSSYNEQFF; CDR3 DNA: TGTGCCAGCAGTTCCTACGGGACCAGCTCCTACAATGAGCAGTTCTTC; clone size: many; V gene: TRBV12-3/TRBV12-4; J gene: TRBJ2-1; D gene: .
CDR3 protein: CASSFTGVVTEAFF; CDR3 DNA: TGTGCCAGCAGTTTTACGGGGGTAGTCACTGAAGCTTTCTTT; clone size: many; V gene: TRBV12-3/TRBV12-4; J gene: TRBJ1-1; D gene: .
CDR3 protein: CASSMGDYNEQFF; CDR3 DNA: TGTGCCAGTAGTATGGGGGACTACAATGAGCAGTTCTTC; clone size: .; V gene: TRBV19; J gene: TRBJ2-1; D gene: .
CDR3 protein: CASSLEGGALFF; CDR3 DNA: TGCGCCAGCAGCTTGGAGGGGGGCGCATTGTTTTTT; clone size: few; V gene: TRBV5-1; J gene: TRBJ1-4; D gene: .
CDR3 protein: CASSLGTSGSSYNEQFF; CDR3 DNA: TGCGCCAGCAGCTTGGGGACTAGCGGGAGCTCCTACAATGAGCAGTTCTTC; clone size: .; V gene: TRBV5-1; J gene: TRBJ2-1; D gene: TRBD2
CDR3 protein: CSAIFRGSNEKLFF; CDR3 DNA: TGCAGCGCCATATTTCGAGGGAGTAATGAAAAACTGTTTTTT; clone size: .; V gene: TRBV29-1; J gene: TRBJ1-4; D gene: .
CDR3 protein: CATRDREGAGSYNGQFF; CDR3 DNA: TGTGCCACCAGGGACAGGGAGGGAGCGGGGTCCTACAATGGGCAGTTCTTC; clone size: .; V gene: TRBV15; J gene: TRBJ2-1; D gene: .
CDR3 protein: CASSYRGTSGKKDEQFF; CDR3 DNA: TGTGCCAGCAGCTACAGAGGTACTAGCGGTAAAAAGGATGAGCAGTTCTTC; clone size: .; V gene: TRBV9; J gene: TRBJ2-1; D gene: TRBD2
CDR3 protein: CASSYSPTSVTDTQYF; CDR3 DNA: TGTGCCAGCAGTTACTCTCCTACTAGCGTCACAGATACGCAGTATTTT; clone size: few; V gene: TRBV6-5; J gene: TRBJ2-3; D gene: TRBD2